Presented here are 26 T cell receptor beta chains from one specimen sequenced in a study of human T cells and chemical hapten exposure. Time point meaning: pre-sensitization, week 0. Noted treatment: therapeutic diphenylcyclopropenone sensitization with weekly scalp DPC. Each CDR3 protein is one row after TCRdb ran MiXCR on the RACE reads. Seen here are under 300,000 distinct CDR3 sequences, around 7.7% observed once, and the top ten hold 0.9% to 1.5%. The material was whole blood, obtained in connection with sensitization to the hapten diphenylcyclopropenone (DPC). These receptors were collected from a man aged 18 to 29 with alopecia areata. Some clones in this sample may be carry-over from other donors' samples.

This clonotype was observed a handful of times. This chain connects TRBV12-3 or TRBV12-4 to TRBJ2-5; D remains ambiguous. The V and J ends lost 3 bases and 2 bases respectively, with 16 bases between them. The CDR3 sequence is 16 residues long. CDR3 loop: CASSLYFGDGQETQYF. The CDR3 region has the DNA TGTGCCAGCAGTTTGTATTTCGGTGACGGACAAGAGACCCAGTACTTC.

There are a few counts of this clonotype. This sequence joins TRBV7-6 and TRBJ2-7; no reliable D call. Germline-derived CDR1 and CDR2 are SGHVS and FNYEAQ. V lost 5 bases to trimming and J lost 2 bases, with 13 bases between them. The CDR3 is made up of 14 amino acids. The CDR3 bases are TGTGCCAGCAGCATCGGAATTCCCCCCTACGAGCAGTACGTC. It translates to CASSIGIPPYEQYV.

This clonotype has a handful of counts. The chain couples TRBV7-9 to TRBJ2-3, with D tentatively TRBD1 (5 bases). Trimming removed 5 bases from V and 3 bases from J, with 15 bases in between. The CDR3 sequence is 15 residues long. The germline V gene has CDR1 SEHNR and CDR2 FQNEAQ (reference sequence). Here the CDR3 reads CASSLNTGRTDTQYF. The CDR3 DNA sequence: TGTGCCAGCAGCCTAAATACAGGCCGTACAGATACGCAGTATTTT.

There are a few counts of this clonotype. The J gene is TRBJ1-1, the V gene TRBV10-3; 7 bases are shared with TRBD1. The V and J ends lost 2 bases and 0 bases, in that order; junction bases with no gene match: 6. The CDR3 extends over 16 amino acids. In germline, CDR1 is ENHRY, CDR2 SYGVKD. The chain's CDR3 is CAISENLQGMNTEAFF. DNA of the CDR3: TGTGCCATCAGTGAGAACCTACAGGGGATGAACACTGAAGCTTTCTTT.

This clonotype appeared a few times. V gene TRBV7-9 combines with J gene TRBJ1-2; 10 nucleotides match TRBD1. Per germline, CDR1 SEHNR and CDR2 FQNEAQ (reference sequence). J lost 3 bases, V lost 1 base, and 8 bases had no gene match. This CDR3 is 17 amino acids long. CDR3 residues: CASSLGLRDRGDYGYTF. DNA for the CDR3: TGTGCCAGCAGCTTAGGGTTGCGGGACAGGGGCGACTATGGCTACACCTTC.

The CDR3 sequence: CSLRLGSSYNEQFF. DNA for the CDR3: TGCAGTCTTCGACTAGGGAGCTCCTACAATGAGCAGTTCTTC. The V call is TRBV20-1, the J call TRBJ2-1; tentatively, D is TRBD2 (6 bases). The CDR3 has 14 residues. V lost 8 bases and J 0 bases, leaving 14 bases between the germline ends. Germline lookup yields CDR1 DFQATT and CDR2 SNEGSKA (reference sequence).

The chain carries TRBV29-1 and TRBJ2-2; 8 nucleotides agree with TRBD2. This CDR3 has 16 amino acids. V lost 1 base to trimming and J lost 0 bases; unmatched junction nucleotides: 4. Germline V gene sequence: CDR1 SQVTM, CDR2 ANQGSEA. CDR3 protein: CSVEGGLGSNTGELFF. For the CDR3, the DNA is TGCAGCGTTGAAGGGGGACTAGGCTCGAACACCGGGGAGCTGTTTTTT.

The chain carries TRBV4-1 and TRBJ2-5; TRBD2 is a possible D gene (6 bases). The CDR3 runs 16 residues. V shed 0 bases and J shed 0 bases, with 11 bases lying between them. Germline values: CDR1 MGHRA, CDR2 YSYEKL. CDR3 in DNA: TGCGCCAGCAGCCAAGATGAGGACTACCACCAAGAGACCCAGTACTTC. As protein: CASSQDEDYHQETQYF.

The chain carries TRBV7-2 and TRBJ1-4, with D hard to call. Germline V gene data show CDR1 as SGHTA and CDR2 as FQGNSA. The CDR3 is made up of 12 amino acids. Trimming shortened V by 3 bases and J by 8 bases, and 7 bases separated the two germline ends. The CDR3 is CASSFFAEKLFF. The CDR3 coding sequence is TGTGCCAGCAGCTTTTTCGCGGAAAAACTGTTTTTT.

The table lists this clonotype with a few counts. V and J are TRBV5-5 and TRBJ1-1, with D unresolved. This CDR3 region has 14 residues. The ends were cut back, 0 bases at V and 1 base at J, with 7 bases in the middle. Germline V gives CDR1 SGHKS, CDR2 YYEKEE (reference sequence). This CDR3 reads CASSLGRRNTEAFF. Written as DNA, the CDR3 is TGTGCCAGCAGCTTGGGCAGGCGGAACACTGAAGCTTTCTTT. Full variable domain (outside the CDR3, taken from reference TRBV5-5 and TRBJ1-1): DAGVTQSPTHLIKTRGQQVTLRCSPISGHKSVSWYQQVLGQGPQFIFQYYEKEERGRGNFPDRFSARQFPNYSSELNVNALLLGDSALYLCASSLGRRNTEAFFGQGTRLTVV.

The chain recombines TRBV7-9 with TRBJ1-1; D unclear. Trimming took 5 bases from V and 2 from J, leaving 6 bases between them. Germline CDR1 reads SEHNR; CDR2 reads FQNEAQ (reference sequence). This CDR3 spans 12 amino acids. CDR3 region: CASSRINTEAFF. The CDR3 DNA follows: TGTGCCAGCAGCCGTATAAACACTGAAGCTTTCTTT.

This clonotype has just a few counts. This chain connects TRBV6-5 to TRBJ2-3; 7 nucleotides match TRBD2. CDR1 MNHEY and CDR2 SVGAGI come from the germline V gene. V lost 5 bases to trimming and J lost 2 bases; unmatched junction nucleotides: 16. This CDR3 region has 18 residues. The CDR3 reads CASSPPWPSGVNTDTQYF. In DNA, the CDR3 is TGTGCCAGCAGTCCCCCATGGCCTAGCGGCGTAAACACAGATACGCAGTATTTT.

Written as DNA, the CDR3 is TGCAGTGCTAGAGCCGAACAGACCGCTGCAGATACGCAGTATTTT. This encodes CSARAEQTAADTQYF. The genes are TRBV20-1 and TRBJ2-3, with unresolved D. V shed 1 base and J shed 4 bases, with 15 bases lying between them. Germline V lookup: CDR1 DFQATT, CDR2 SNEGSKA (reference sequence). This CDR3 is 15 amino acids long.

This clonotype was detected a few times. J is TRBJ1-5 and V is TRBV2; 7 bases line up with TRBD1. Germline assignment: CDR1 SNHLY and CDR2 FYNNEI. Trimming at V came to 8 bases and at J to 3 bases, leaving 7 bases not matched to a gene. This CDR3 comprises 14 residues. The CDR3 here is CASQGQRYNQPQHF. CDR3 in DNA: TGTGCCAGCCAGGGACAGCGCTACAATCAGCCCCAGCATTTT.

This clonotype has ten or more counts. The rearrangement joins TRBV7-9 to TRBJ1-6; D gene uncertain. With 5 bases removed from V and 7 bases from J, the gap between germline ends came to 9 bases. The CDR3 has 13 amino acids. Germline V gene lookup returns CDR1 SEHNR and CDR2 FQNEAQ (reference sequence). CDR3 in amino acids: CASSKEQNSPLHF. CDR3 coding DNA: TGTGCCAGCAGCAAGGAACAGAATTCACCCCTCCACTTT.

J is TRBJ2-5 and V is TRBV7-6; D remains unclear. The germline V gene has CDR1 SGHVS and CDR2 FNYEAQ. V lost 4 bases, J lost 2 bases, and 8 bases lay in between. This CDR3 contains 13 residues. In DNA form, the CDR3 reads TGTGCCAGCAGCTCGTCCTATCAAGAGACCCAGTACTTC. As protein: CASSSSYQETQYF. Using reference TRBV7-6 and TRBJ2-5 for the parts outside the CDR3, the full variable domain is GAGVSQSPRYKVTKRGQDVALRCDPISGHVSLYWYRQALGQGPEFLTYFNYEAQQDKSGLPNDRFSAERPEGSISTLTIQRTEQRDSAMYRCASSSSYQETQYFGPGTRLLVL.

The rearrangement joins TRBV7-9 to TRBJ1-5, with D possibly matching TRBD1 (6 bases). Trimming cost V 3 bases and J 3 bases, with 12 bases left between them. The CDR3 covers 15 residues. Per the germline V gene, CDR1 is SEHNR and CDR2 is FQNEAQ (reference sequence). CDR3: CASSFGRGTNQPQHF. The CDR3 bases are TGTGCCAGCAGCTTCGGCAGGGGAACCAATCAGCCCCAGCATTTT.

This clonotype was detected only a few times. The V and J genes are TRBV4-1 and TRBJ1-3; no clear D gene. CDR3 length: 15 amino acids. Germline V lookup: CDR1 MGHRA, CDR2 YSYEKL. V dropped 3 bases and J dropped 0 bases, with 9 bases sitting between them. The CDR3 DNA reads TGCGCCAGCAGCCAGGCGAACCCCTCTGGAAACACCATATATTTT. Amino acid sequence: CASSQANPSGNTIYF.

This clonotype showed up many times. The chain combines TRBV12-3 or TRBV12-4 with TRBJ2-2, with D tentatively TRBD1 (6 bases). The CDR3 has 14 amino acids. V shed 6 bases and J shed 3 bases, with 11 bases lying between them. Written as DNA, the CDR3 is TGTGCCAGCAGACAAGGGGGATACACCGGGGAGCTGTTTTTT. Residues: CASRQGGYTGELFF.

V usage is TRBV5-1 and J usage is TRBJ1-1; a possible D gene is TRBD1 (5 bases). The length of the CDR3 is 12 residues. Trimming cost V 1 base and J 7 bases, with 8 bases left between them. Germline loops: CDR1 SGHRS, CDR2 YFSETQ. CDR3 bases: TGCGCCAGCAGCTTGAAGACAGATGAAGCTTTCTTT. Encoded protein: CASSLKTDEAFF.

The chain employs TRBV12-3 or TRBV12-4 and TRBJ2-7, with 8 bases that match TRBD1. The V gene end was trimmed by 5 bases and the J gene end by 6 bases; junction bases not matched to a gene: 9. The CDR3 totals 14 residues. The CDR3 is CASSITGGPFEQYV. In DNA form, the CDR3 reads TGTGCCAGCAGTATCACAGGGGGTCCTTTCGAGCAGTACGTC.

The CDR3 DNA is TGTGCCAGCAGCCAGGGAAGTAGGGGCTACACCTTC. Protein: CASSQGSRGYTF. The rearrangement links TRBV3-1 to TRBJ1-2; D remains unclear. The CDR3 runs to 12 residues. The germline V gene has CDR1 LGHDT and CDR2 YNNKEL (reference sequence). V was clipped by 3 bases and J by 8 bases, with 10 bases between them. The entire variable domain, with the rest obtained from reference TRBV3-1 and TRBJ1-2, is as follows: DTAVSQTPKYLVTQMGNDKSIKCEQNLGHDTMYWYKQDSKKFLKIMFSYNNKELIINETVPNRFSPKSPDKAHLNLHINSLELGDSAVYFCASSQGSRGYTFGSGTRLTVV.

The chain couples TRBV12-3 or TRBV12-4 to TRBJ2-6; TRBD1 aligns across 7 bases. This CDR3 region has 13 residues. With V trimmed by 4 bases and J by 10 bases, 4 bases remained unmatched. The DNA of the CDR3 is TGTGCCAGCAGTTCCTCGGGACAGAACGTCCTGACTTTC. Protein: CASSSSGQNVLTF.

The V gene is TRBV6-2 or TRBV6-3, the J gene TRBJ2-1; D call uncertain. CDR1 and CDR2 (germline): MNHEY, SVGEGT. The CDR3 is 17 residues long. Trimming took 7 bases from V and 0 from J, leaving 19 bases between them. The CDR3, as DNA: TGTGCCAGCACCGACAAAATCTCCTTTTCCTCCTACAATGAGCAGTTCTTC. It translates to CASTDKISFSSYNEQFF.

This clonotype has at least ten counts. The chain joins TRBV5-1 to TRBJ2-3; D ambiguous. Trimming pared 0 bases from V and 0 bases from J, leaving 5 bases between. The CDR3 loop spans 14 amino acids. Per the germline V gene, CDR1 is SGHRS and CDR2 is YFSETQ. Here the CDR3 reads CASSLAISTDTQYF. The DNA of the CDR3 is TGCGCCAGCAGCTTGGCCATAAGCACAGATACGCAGTATTTT.

This chain links TRBV27 with TRBJ2-7; 7 nucleotides agree with TRBD2. V lost 3 bases to trimming and J lost 2 bases; unmatched junction nucleotides: 7. The CDR3 loop spans 15 amino acids. CDR1 and CDR2 from the germline V gene are MNHEY and SMNVEV (reference sequence). This chain's CDR3 is CASSLRAGVPYEQYF. Here the CDR3 DNA reads TGTGCCAGCAGTTTGAGGGCGGGGGTGCCCTACGAGCAGTACTTC.